This T cell receptor (beta chain) was identified during a study of CXCR3-negative and CXCR3-positive naive CD8 T cells. The TRB libraries of cDNA were built by UMI-labeled 5' RACE. TCRdb reprocessed the 5' RACE reads; each CDR3 protein has one entry and no DNA is given. Recorded for this sample: 100,000 to 150,000 distinct CDR3 sequences. Germline CDR1 MDHEN, CDR2 SYDVKM. The CDR3 is 17 amino acids. Specimen: naive CXCR3- CD8+ T cells from blood. Specified subset: CD45RO-CCR7+CD27+CD95- naive CD8+ T cells lacking CXCR3 (TNR3-). The chain is built from TRBV28 and TRBJ2-7; the D gene TCRdb calls, TRBD1, cannot be checked with no DNA. The TCR comes from a human donor in good health. Some clones in this sample may be carry-over from other donors' samples. The CDR3 protein is CASGPKTVIPPSYEQYF.